These 2 T cell receptor beta chains share one sample of origin, sequenced in a study of response to subunit inactivated influenza vaccine. Via MiXCR, TCRdb re-called the RT-PCR reads, giving one row per CDR3 protein. The table has 500,000 to 600,000 distinct CDR3 sequences, 11% seen once. The same data also contributed to another study, on T cells expressing NK-cell markers. That work contributes: Template switching by 5'RACE with UMIs generated the TCR beta cDNA.

This sample comprised PBMCs from blood, obtained on the day of vaccination. Source of these receptors: a man in his forties or fifties who received an inactivated influenza vaccine.

This clonotype was seen ten or more times. The chain links TRBV12-3 or TRBV12-4 to TRBJ2-7; D remains unclear. V was clipped by 8 bases and J by 4 bases, with 15 bases between them. The CDR3 runs to 13 residues. The CDR3 region is CASPITPVYEQYF. CDR3 DNA: TGTGCCAGCCCGATAACCCCCGTGTACGAGCAGTACTTC.

This clonotype was seen many times. The CDR3 region has the DNA TGTGCCAGCAGTTTAGGGGTTAGCAATCAGCCCCAGCATTTT. Its translation: CASSLGVSNQPQHF. The chain employs TRBV12-3 or TRBV12-4 and TRBJ1-5, with unresolved D. This CDR3 contains 14 residues. V lost 1 base, J lost 0 bases, and 4 bases lay in between.